This record covers a single TCR beta chain. This clone counts as medium-sized (0.01 to 0.1%). Its antigen is currently not known. No qualities accompany the bases; no much larger clone lies one base away. Per the publication, the time point label means: tumor resected at nephrectomy. What the treatment or condition label conveys for this sample: treatment-naive control, cytoreductive nephrectomy. The control tumors were taken from treatment-naive renal cell carcinoma patients who had cytoreductive nephrectomy with no earlier radiation. All patients had renal cell carcinoma with clear cell pathology. The control tumors sequenced for TCR were resected between about 2010 and 2014 from about a dozen males and a few females whose median age was around 54 years (range about 40 to 82). The tumors were dissociated mechanically, digested with collagenase/hyaluronidase at 37 degrees C, processed in gentleMACS C tubes, and kept in liquid nitrogen. Genomic DNA for TCR sequencing was prepared using the QIAamp DNA Blood Mini Kit (Qiagen). Only samples passing all quality control checks were included in the analyses.

The immunoSEQ kit was used, according to the manufacturer's recommendations, to generate TCR beta libraries from genomic DNA. Library preparation used a first multiplex PCR with proprietary primers, then a second PCR adding unique barcodes, with bead cleanups after each round. A positive control reaction and a negative control reaction, both provided in the kit, were run with every batch of samples. The final libraries were assessed on an Agilent 4200 TapeStation D1000 ScreenTape, pooled by volume, and quantified by qPCR. Sequencing ran on an Illumina NextSeq500 with a MidOutput 150-cycle cartridge, using 156 Read1 and 15 Index1 cycles with kit custom primers. The pooled library was loaded at 1.0 pM, with an approximately 20% PhiX control spiked in. As for how the authors treated the data: The vendor-processed data were analyzed in R, and a clonotype was defined as all T cells that share the same CDR3 nucleotide sequence. In the clone abundance analyses, frequencies in each sample were normalized to that sample's 10,000 most abundant clones. Public T cell clones, averaging fewer than five per sample, were removed before analysis. Dominant motif analysis used ImmunoMap with the PAM10 matrix, gap penalty 30 and homology threshold 0.3; motifs with cumulative frequency at least 0.01 counted as dominant. The clones in this table, taken by TCRdb from immuneACCESS, are in-frame only. Not every clone is retained; where verified, under half of the shortfall comes from an unresolved V gene, and the cause of the rest is unknown. That table gives V, J and clone size, and the DNA gave D and trimming. The sample table records approximately 16,000 clones; roughly 60% of these occur just once. Together, the top ten hold roughly 10% of the sample.

Deletion took 8 bases off V and 3 bases off J, with a span of 15 bases between the germline ends. Based on the germline V gene, the CDR1 and CDR2 sequences are SGHDT and YYEEEE. From the cysteine through the phenylalanine, the CDR3 covers 13 amino acids. The sequence is cut down to CDR3 DNA, 39 bases in frame from base 1. The data are from a study of radiation and T cells in renal cell carcinoma (dated by TCRdb to 2020 to 2022). At the level of the whole study: In total, fewer than 55 samples, comprising roughly 25 tumors and roughly 27 peripheral blood samples, were subjected to TCR beta sequencing. In the 40 to 60 samples combined, 4,016,671 unique CDR3 nucleotide sequences were found, encoding 2.5 million to 3 million unique CDR3 amino acid sequences.

The study at large found these results: Because only small tumor regions of 0.8 to 1 g were available, the study did not capture intratumoral heterogeneity. With a single-armed trial design, the study had no way to address how radiation dose or scheduling affects the TCR repertoire. Compared with control tumors, irradiated tumors had a greater number of dominant CDR3 motifs, and those motifs took up a bigger portion of the repertoire. TCR clonality was higher in irradiated tumors than in controls, as the top 100 clonotypes made up an average of around 54% of the repertoire in irradiated tumors compared with about 43% in nephrectomy-only tumors.

The TCR was taken from a man aged 40-50 years with renal cell carcinoma. The specimen comprised tumor tissue, sampled from a patient whose treatment was nephrectomy without radiotherapy. The V and J segments used are TRBV5-6 and TRBJ2-7, with the D segment identity uncertain. The DNA reads TGTGCCAGGACAAGGCAGGAAAACTACGAGCAGTACTTC. It translates to CARTRQENYEQYF.